This T cell receptor (beta chain) was recorded in a study of blood T cell repertoires in COVID-19. V was cut by 1 base and J by 1 base, with 15 bases left in between. Germline loops: CDR1 SGHDT, CDR2 YYEEEE. The CDR3 spans 17 residues. This clone was seen a handful of times. In the authors' methods: Amplified reference gene primers provided the basis for estimating nucleated cell counts. Only in-frame clones appear in the TCRdb table, and some are missing; sequencing was by immunoSEQ multiplex PCR. The DNA gave D and trimming, while V, J and clone size come from that table. The table includes about 210,000 clones, roughly 77% detected once. Recovered Cohort 3 donors showed two negative PCRs, clearance, or symptom resolution.

The sequence was collected from a man in his forties who had recovered from COVID-19. The chain links TRBV5-6 to TRBJ2-1; D is unresolved. Sequenced input: PBMCs or T cells enriched from blood (not recorded which). Here the CDR3 DNA reads TGTGCCAGCAGCTTGTTTATACAGAGCAGGTCCTACAATGAGCAGTTCTTC. Its translation is CASSLFIQSRSYNEQFF.